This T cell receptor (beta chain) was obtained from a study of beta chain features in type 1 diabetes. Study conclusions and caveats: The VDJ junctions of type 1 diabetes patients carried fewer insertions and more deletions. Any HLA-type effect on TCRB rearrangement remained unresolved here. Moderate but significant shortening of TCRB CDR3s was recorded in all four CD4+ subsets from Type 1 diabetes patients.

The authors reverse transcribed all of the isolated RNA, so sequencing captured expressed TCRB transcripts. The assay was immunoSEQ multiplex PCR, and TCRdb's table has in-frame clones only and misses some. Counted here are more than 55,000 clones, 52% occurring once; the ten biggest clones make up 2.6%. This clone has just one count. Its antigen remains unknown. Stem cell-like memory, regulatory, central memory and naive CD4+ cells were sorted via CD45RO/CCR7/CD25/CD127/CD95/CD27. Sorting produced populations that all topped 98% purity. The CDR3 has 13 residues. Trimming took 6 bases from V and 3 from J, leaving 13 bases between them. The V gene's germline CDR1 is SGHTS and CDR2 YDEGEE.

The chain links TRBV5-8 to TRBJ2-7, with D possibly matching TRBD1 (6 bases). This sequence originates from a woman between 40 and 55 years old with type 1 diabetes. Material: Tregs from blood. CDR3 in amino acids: CASTGQGSYEQYF. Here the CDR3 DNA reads TGTGCCAGCACGGGGCAGGGGAGCTACGAGCAGTACTTC.